The T cell receptor beta chain described here comes from a study of identical twins. The table lists this clonotype with a few counts. Its antigen remains unknown. This CDR3 contains 15 residues. V dropped 6 bases and J dropped 4 bases, with 18 bases sitting between them. The germline V gene has CDR1 MRHNA and CDR2 SNTAGT. Broader study findings: Twins showed weaker excess sharing in their beta out-of-frame sequences.

TCRdb reprocessed the 5' RACE reads with MiXCR, giving one entry per CDR3 protein. In the table there are around 690,000 distinct CDR3 sequences, 21% of which are singletons. These data were also filed under a second study, of T cells expressing NK-cell markers. This second study says: Eight donors were sequenced, of whom seven were HCMV-seropositive, while the remaining one was HCMV-seronegative. Restriction of sorting to alpha-beta TCR T cells was accomplished in several experiments using an anti-gamma-delta TCR antibody. Of the CD8+ T cells in about 6 donors, roughly 1.0-7.5% belonged to dominant NKG2C+ clonotypes.

This TCR derives from a woman aged 18-35 years in good health. Sequencing input: PBMCs. The rearrangement links TRBV6-4 to TRBJ1-1; D remains unclear. The CDR3 is CASRRTAIDGTEAFF. Here the CDR3 DNA reads TGTGCCAGCAGAAGGACGGCTATCGATGGCACTGAAGCTTTCTTT.